Listed below are T cell receptor beta chains from one sample, sequenced in a study of shared clonotypes between healthy human individuals. Libraries were prepared by immunoSEQ multiplex PCR; TCRdb keeps only in-frame clonotypes and omits some of them. Of around 500,000 clones listed, around 80% are singletons. The sequencing sample was made of PBMCs. The receptors were sampled from a woman aged 40-49 years in good health. Some clones in this sample may be carry-over from other donors' samples. Each CDR3 is given with its conserved first and last residue. A D gene is named only where the DNA matches it firmly.

v_call,j_call,d_call,cdr3_aa
TRBV9,TRBJ2-1,TRBD2,CASSVGASGRGDEQFF
TRBV10-3,TRBJ2-3,TRBD1,CAISGDWQGADTQYF
TRBV30,TRBJ1-1,TRBD1,CAWSKGQGNTEAFF
TRBV6-4,TRBJ2-5,TRBD1,CASSTTGTGGETQYF
TRBV9,TRBJ1-2,.,CASSTPRGNYGYTF
TRBV4-2,TRBJ2-3,.,CASSQTGSTDTQYF
TRBV11-1,TRBJ1-2,.,CASSLDRRVHGYTF
TRBV28,TRBJ1-5,TRBD1,CASSFGGVGQINQPQHF
TRBV4-1,TRBJ1-1,.,CASSQDAGYTEAFF
TRBV6-5,TRBJ1-2,TRBD1,CASSRDRLYGYTF
TRBV30,TRBJ1-5,.,CAWSTAGGQPQHF
TRBV20-1,TRBJ2-7,.,CSARLFGEQYF
TRBV2,TRBJ2-7,.,CASTYYYEQYF
TRBV7-8,TRBJ2-7,TRBD2,CASSQGSGRQLYYEQYF
TRBV5-1,TRBJ2-3,TRBD2,CASSSGTSVGTDTQYF
TRBV11-2,TRBJ2-1,.,CASSLGLANEQFF
TRBV6-1,TRBJ1-1,TRBD1,CASTTGGFTEAFF
TRBV19,TRBJ2-2,TRBD2,CASSAQPSSGRNTGELFF